The 21 T cell receptor beta chains presented below share a single source sample, sequenced in a study of blood T cell repertoires in COVID-19. Clones were read by immunoSEQ multiplex PCR, and TCRdb kept only the in-frame ones, dropping some. The top ten clones hold over 1% of a sample with 100,000 to 150,000 clones, more than 70% of them seen once. Sequencing was done on a sample of peripheral blood. These receptors were obtained from an elderly woman with acute or convalescent COVID-19.

The genes are TRBV5-1 and TRBJ1-1; 10 bases agree with TRBD1. CDR1 SGHRS and CDR2 YFSETQ come from the germline V gene. The CDR3 contains 16 residues. J gave up 2 bases and V 4 bases, and 8 bases lay outside the gene matches. The CDR3 DNA is TGCGCCAGCAGCACGGGACAGGGGCGTCCCAACACTGAAGCTTTCTTT. Translated: CASSTGQGRPNTEAFF.

The chain links TRBV2 to TRBJ1-2; a possible D gene is TRBD1 (5 bases). From germline, CDR1 is SNHLY and CDR2 FYNNEI. V dropped 4 bases and J dropped 4 bases, with 10 bases sitting between them. The CDR3 loop spans 13 amino acids. CDR3 DNA sequence: TGTGCCAGCAGTGTGCGGCAGGGCTATGGCTACACCTTC. Translated, it gives CASSVRQGYGYTF.

The rearrangement joins TRBV27 to TRBJ1-2, with 9 nucleotides matching TRBD1. V dropped 6 bases and J dropped 7; count of bases not matched to a gene: 9. Looked up from germline, CDR1 is MNHEY and CDR2 is SMNVEV (reference sequence). This CDR3 region has 14 residues. CDR3 bases: TGTGCCAGCAGCGGGGACAGGGCATTGGTTGGCTACACCTTC. This sequence encodes CASSGDRALVGYTF.

This clone was seen a few times. The CDR3 region has the DNA TGCGCCAGCAGCCAAGAAGGGACAGGGGGCACAGATACGCAGTATTTT. This sequence encodes CASSQEGTGGTDTQYF. The chain couples TRBV4-1 to TRBJ2-3; 10 positions match TRBD1. The CDR3 covers 16 residues. The V gene's germline CDR1 is MGHRA and CDR2 YSYEKL. V trimming: 0 bases; J trimming: 1 base; junction bases outside the gene matches: 1.

This chain uses TRBV6-6 with TRBJ2-7; a possible D gene is TRBD2 (6 bases). V dropped 5 bases and J dropped 1 base, with 12 bases sitting between them. This CDR3 region has 14 residues. Germline V gives CDR1 MNHNY, CDR2 SVGAGI (reference sequence). Here the CDR3 reads CASSTGGSSYEQYF. Here the CDR3 DNA reads TGTGCCAGCAGTACCGGGGGTTCTTCCTACGAGCAGTACTTC.

This clone came up once. V and J are TRBV18 and TRBJ2-7; 7 bases match TRBD1. There are 14 residues in the CDR3. Germline-derived CDR1 and CDR2 are KGHSH and LQKENI. V was clipped by 3 bases and J by 5 bases; unmatched bases: 7. CDR3: CASSPRQGIHEQYF. For the CDR3, the DNA is TGTGCCAGCTCACCTCGACAGGGAATCCACGAGCAGTACTTC.

The V call is TRBV6-4, the J call TRBJ2-1, with 9 bases aligning to TRBD2. V was pared by 2 bases and J by 14 bases, with 10 bases of the junction left unmatched. Germline V gene lookup returns CDR1 MRHNA and CDR2 SNTAGT. The CDR3 length is 14 residues. The CDR3 sequence is CASSDGSRGTSKFF. In nucleotides, the CDR3 is TGTGCCAGCAGTGACGGGAGTAGAGGGACTAGCAAGTTCTTC.

Comments on this clone: One junction end does not reproduce the germline sequence, and a read error may be involved. The chain joins TRBV6-2 or TRBV6-3 to TRBJ2-7; no firm D call. The CDR3 totals 17 residues. CDR1 MNHEY and CDR2 SVGEGT come from the germline V gene. The CDR3 spells CANSFGDLGTSSYEQYF. CDR3 nucleotide sequence: TGTGCCAACAGTTTTGGAGACTTGGGTACCAGCTCCTACGAGCAGTACTTC.

This rearrangement joins TRBV19 to TRBJ2-3; 8 nucleotides line up with TRBD2. The CDR3 runs 16 residues. Germline V gives CDR1 LNHDA, CDR2 SQIVND (reference sequence). V trimming: 1 base; J trimming: 3 bases; junction bases outside the gene matches: 6. The CDR3 loop reads CASSIGGTSMTDTQYF. The CDR3 nucleotides are TGTGCCAGTAGTATAGGGGGGACTAGTATGACAGATACGCAGTATTTT.

This clone has just one count. The CDR3 DNA reads TGTGCCAGCAGCGCCGCCGGGACACGCGACGAGCAGTACTTC. Its translation is CASSAAGTRDEQYF. The chain recombines TRBV5-4 with TRBJ2-7, with TRBD1 as a possible D gene (6 bases). Germline V gene data show CDR1 as SGHNT and CDR2 as YYREEE (reference sequence). Trimming took 4 bases from V and 5 from J, leaving 16 bases between them. The CDR3 contains 14 residues.

This chain links TRBV7-6 with TRBJ2-5; 15 positions match TRBD2. This CDR3 has 15 residues. J was trimmed by 5 bases and V by 5 bases; bases with no gene match: 3. Germline lookup yields CDR1 SGHVS and CDR2 FNYEAQ. The CDR3 loop is CASSVGTSGGETQYF. In nucleotides, the CDR3 is TGTGCCAGCAGCGTAGGGACTAGCGGGGGGGAGACCCAGTACTTC.

The chain carries TRBV5-1 and TRBJ2-1, with 10 nucleotides matching TRBD2. The germline V gene encodes CDR1 SGHRS and CDR2 YFSETQ. The CDR3 totals 15 residues. Trimming removed 3 bases from V and 3 bases from J; junction bases left unmatched: 3. CDR3 sequence (DNA): TGCGCCAGCAGCTCCGGGACTAGCGACTACAATGAGCAGTTCTTC. Encoded protein: CASSSGTSDYNEQFF.

The count of this clone is one. The V gene is TRBV10-2, the J gene TRBJ2-2, with 12 bases that match TRBD2. Trimming removed 10 bases from V and 7 bases from J; junction bases left unmatched: 7. This CDR3 has 14 amino acids. CDR1 WSHSY and CDR2 SAAADI come from the germline V gene. Here the CDR3 DNA reads TGCGCCATCAGGACTAGCGGGGATGTCGGGGAGCTGTTTTTT. Translation: CAIRTSGDVGELFF.

The chain combines TRBV29-1 with TRBJ1-4, with 8 positions matching TRBD1. The V segment lost 7 bases and the J segment 6 bases; nucleotides outside the gene matches: 16. Germline CDR1 SQVTM, CDR2 ANQGSEA. The CDR3 extends over 16 amino acids. CDR3 in amino acids: CSAQLQGGPLYEKLFF. In DNA, the CDR3 is TGCAGCGCCCAACTACAGGGGGGACCCCTTTATGAAAAACTGTTTTTT.

This sequence joins TRBV7-3 and TRBJ2-7, with D possibly matching TRBD2 (6 bases). The V end was cut by 0 bases, the J end by 2 bases, with 11 bases between. The V gene's germline CDR1 is SGHTA and CDR2 FQGTGA. The CDR3 is 15 amino acids. The CDR3 region is CASSLTLGGAYEQYF. Here the CDR3 DNA reads TGTGCCAGCAGCTTAACATTGGGAGGTGCCTACGAGCAGTACTTC.

This rearrangement joins TRBV3-1 (or the pseudogene TRBV3-2) to TRBJ2-6; 13 bases match TRBD2. CDR1 is LGHDT and CDR2 is YNNKEL in the germline V gene (reference sequence). The V segment lost 1 base and the J segment 6 bases; nucleotides outside the gene matches: 3. The CDR3 extends over 17 amino acids. CDR3 bases: TGTGCCAGCAGCCAAGGGACTAGCGGGAGTAAGGCCAACGTCCTGACTTTC. Translation: CASSQGTSGSKANVLTF.

V and J are TRBV18 and TRBJ1-3, with D unresolved. Germline lookup yields CDR1 KGHSH and CDR2 LQKENI. The V and J ends lost 0 bases and 2 bases respectively, with 5 bases between them. CDR3 size: 14 residues. Written as DNA, the CDR3 is TGTGCCAGCTCACCACCCGGGGCTGGAAACACCATATATTTT. As protein: CASSPPGAGNTIYF.

The chain recombines TRBV7-9 with TRBJ1-6, with TRBD1 identical over 9 bases. V lost 5 bases and J lost 6; bases outside the gene matches: 5. The CDR3 sequence is 15 residues long. Germline V gives CDR1 SEHNR, CDR2 FQNEAQ (reference sequence). This CDR3 is CASSPGTGSNSPLHF. As DNA, the CDR3 is TGTGCCAGCAGCCCCGGGACAGGGAGTAATTCACCCCTCCACTTT.

Only a few counts were recorded for this clone. The V and J genes are TRBV21-1 and TRBJ2-7; the table's D call, TRBD1, has no DNA check behind it. TRBV21-1 is a pseudogene segment. This CDR3 has 16 residues. DNA of the CDR3: TGTGCCAGCGAGCCTCTCCGGGACAGGGCCTCCTACGAGCAGTACTTC. It translates to CASEPLRDRASYEQYF.

The rearrangement links TRBV24-1 to TRBJ2-7, with D tentatively TRBD2 (7 bases). Germline V CDR1 and CDR2: KGHDR, SFDVKD. V was trimmed by 3 bases and J by 4 bases, leaving 15 bases between them. This CDR3 has 15 residues. CDR3 coding DNA: TGTGCCACCAGTGATGGGGGGGCCTCAGTTTACGAGCAGTACTTC. It is translated as CATSDGGASVYEQYF.

Here the CDR3 DNA reads TGTGCCAGCAGCCAAGTCGGTCGTCACTATGGCTACACCTTC. Its translation: CASSQVGRHYGYTF. V usage is TRBV3-1 (or the pseudogene TRBV3-2) and J usage is TRBJ1-2; D not certain. This CDR3 is built from 14 residues. Trimming pared 1 base from V and 3 bases from J, leaving 9 bases between. Germline CDR1 LGHDT, CDR2 YNNKEL (reference sequence).